This T cell receptor beta chain stems from a study of T-cell reconstitution after alpha-beta-depleted transplantation in children. The CDR3 loop spans 15 amino acids. J lost 5 bases, V lost 7 bases, and 7 bases had no gene match. Germline-derived CDR1 and CDR2 are LNHDA and SQIVND (reference sequence). During its preparation, the TCRbeta library received unique molecular identifiers. TCRdb itself ran the PCR reads through MiXCR, one entry per CDR3 protein. The table records about 590,000 distinct CDR3 sequences, approximately 12% of them present only once. The sequence came from a male patient between 10 and 17 years old who had a stem cell transplant for acute myeloid leukemia, so the T cells may come from the graft donor. The V gene is TRBV19, the J gene TRBJ2-2, with 10 bases lining up with TRBD1. The input for sequencing was PBMCs, mostly from graft donor cells, taken 360 days after TCRalphabeta/CD19-depleted stem cell transplant. The chain's CDR3 is CASIWGQGLTGELFF. The CDR3 region has the DNA TGTGCCAGTATATGGGGACAGGGGTTAACCGGGGAGCTGTTTTTT.